The 30 T cell receptor beta chains given below trace back to one sample, sequenced in a study of cytomegalovirus exposure and HLA in healthy donors. Use of 60 Vbeta and 13 Jbeta primers characterized the PCR. Here immunoSEQ multiplex PCR was the method, and the copy in TCRdb shows in-frame clones only, minus some. The top ten hold more than 0.8% of the sample, which has over 200,000 clones, around 88% seen once. The sequencing input was PBMCs. Every receptor here comes from a woman aged 18-29 years in good health and CMV-seronegative.

The chain recombines TRBV9 with TRBJ2-3, with 8 nucleotides matching TRBD1. Germline values: CDR1 SGDLS, CDR2 YYNGEE. This CDR3 spans 16 amino acids. V gave up 0 bases and J gave up 4 bases; unmatched junction bases: 7. The DNA for the CDR3 is TGTGCCAGCAGCGTAGCTCAGGGGGCTTGGCCAGATACGCAGTATTTT. It yields the protein CASSVAQGAWPDTQYF.

The V gene is TRBV5-1, the J gene TRBJ1-2, with 9 bases identical to TRBD1. This CDR3 has 14 amino acids. Trimming at V came to 4 bases and at J to 4 bases, leaving 5 bases not matched to a gene. Germline loops: CDR1 SGHRS, CDR2 YFSETQ. CDR3 residues: CASSQDRGPYGYTF. CDR3 DNA: TGCGCCAGCAGCCAGGACAGGGGACCCTATGGCTACACCTTC.

The chain combines TRBV27 with TRBJ2-1, with 8 nucleotides matching TRBD2. Germline V gene lookup returns CDR1 MNHEY and CDR2 SMNVEV (reference sequence). This CDR3 has 15 residues. The V segment lost 2 bases and the J segment 2 bases; nucleotides outside the gene matches: 2. DNA for the CDR3: TGTGCCAGCAGTTTAGTAGCGGGACCCTACAATGAGCAGTTCTTC. Translating gives CASSLVAGPYNEQFF.

The CDR3 spells CASSEGRGSMVYALTGTQYF. CDR3 nucleotide sequence: TGTGCCAGCAGTGAAGGTCGGGGAAGCATGGTTTACGCGCTCACGGGCACGCAGTATTTT. The chain links TRBV6-1 to TRBJ2-3, with a tentative D call TRBD2 (5 bases). There are 20 residues in the CDR3. Between the trimmed V and J ends, which lost 1 base and 9 bases, there was a span of 32 bases. Germline values: CDR1 MNHNS, CDR2 SASEGT.

V is TRBV5-1 and J is TRBJ2-3, with 8 bases aligning to TRBD2. The CDR3 spans 17 residues. CDR1 and CDR2 (germline): SGHRS, YFSETQ. Unmatched junction bases numbered 6, after V lost 0 bases and J lost 0 bases. This CDR3 is CASSLDYAGGSTDTQYF. Written as DNA, the CDR3 is TGCGCCAGCAGCTTGGATTATGCGGGGGGAAGCACAGATACGCAGTATTTT.

The chain uses TRBV19 and TRBJ2-1; 8 nucleotides line up with TRBD2. Germline V gene data show CDR1 as LNHDA and CDR2 as SQIVND (reference sequence). The CDR3 consists of 14 residues. J was trimmed by 8 bases and V by 3 bases; bases with no gene match: 6. The DNA for the CDR3 is TGTGCCAGTAGTATCAGCGGGAGTATTGATGAGCAGTTCTTC. Residues: CASSISGSIDEQFF.

V is TRBV4-1 and J is TRBJ2-2, with 7 bases matching TRBD1. This CDR3 spans 16 amino acids. Per the germline V gene, CDR1 is MGHRA and CDR2 is YSYEKL. After removal of 2 bases from V and 4 bases from J, the junction contained 7 bases not matched to a gene. The CDR3 DNA sequence: TGCGCCAGCAGCCAAACAGACAGGGCTGGCACCGGGGAGCTGTTTTTT. Amino acids: CASSQTDRAGTGELFF.

A single count supports this clone. The chain combines TRBV2 with TRBJ1-1; D call uncertain. The CDR3 length is 13 residues. Germline V gene lookup returns CDR1 SNHLY and CDR2 FYNNEI. Trimming stripped 4 bases from V and 3 bases from J, with 9 bases between. CDR3 in DNA: TGTGCCAGCAGTGGAACTGTTTACACTGAAGCTTTCTTT. This gives the protein CASSGTVYTEAFF.

The V and J genes are TRBV27 and TRBJ2-7, with D possibly TRBD1 on 5 matching bases. The CDR3 length is 13 residues. Trimming cost V 0 bases and J 6 bases, with 9 bases left between them. CDR1 is MNHEY, CDR2 SMNVEV, per germline (reference sequence). CDR3 in amino acids: CASSLSSRAEQYF. In DNA form, the CDR3 reads TGTGCCAGCAGTTTATCGTCCAGGGCCGAGCAGTACTTC.

The chain carries TRBV6-6 and TRBJ1-2, with 8 bases that match TRBD1. Germline V CDR1 and CDR2: MNHNY, SVGAGI (reference sequence). Germline trimming cut 2 bases from V and 6 bases from J; bases unmatched to any gene: 5. This CDR3 contains 14 residues. This chain's CDR3 is CASSYRQGKDGYTF. DNA for the CDR3: TGTGCCAGCAGTTACCGACAGGGGAAGGATGGCTACACCTTC.

V and J are TRBV4-2 and TRBJ1-3; D might be TRBD1 (6 bases). Trimming took off 0 bases at V and 5 bases at J, with 14 bases between the two ends. This CDR3 is built from 16 residues. CDR1 and CDR2 (germline): LGHNA, YNFKEQ. CDR3 sequence (DNA): TGTGCCAGCAGCCAAGATAGGATGGGGGCGAGAAACACCATATATTTT. This sequence encodes CASSQDRMGARNTIYF.

The chain carries TRBV10-2 and TRBJ1-4; a possible D gene is TRBD1 (6 bases). Germline CDR1 reads WSHSY; CDR2 reads SAAADI. Trimming removed 3 bases at V and 0 bases at J, with 8 bases between. CDR3 size: 15 residues. The CDR3 reads CASSEKGATNEKLFF. CDR3 sequence (DNA): TGCGCCAGCAGTGAAAAGGGGGCAACTAATGAAAAACTGTTTTTT.

V is TRBV6-4 and J is TRBJ2-3; maybe TRBD2 (7 bases). Trimming cost V 3 bases and J 1 base, with 11 bases left between them. The CDR3 runs to 15 residues. Germline V gene sequence: CDR1 MRHNA, CDR2 SNTAGT. The CDR3 sequence: CASSEKGGGTDTQYF. Written as DNA, the CDR3 is TGTGCCAGCAGTGAAAAGGGGGGGGGCACAGATACGCAGTATTTT.

Note on this clone: The junction shows a germline mismatch at one end, possibly a read error. This chain uses TRBV7-9 with TRBJ2-1, with 14 bases fitting TRBD2. Looked up from germline, CDR1 is SEHNR and CDR2 is FQNEAQ (reference sequence). CDR3 length: 17 amino acids. CDR3 sequence: CSSRTGTSGRFTDEQFF. The CDR3 coding sequence is TGTTCCAGCAGAACCGGGACTAGCGGGAGATTTACCGATGAGCAGTTCTTC.

The rearrangement joins TRBV7-2 to TRBJ1-2; D is uncertain. This CDR3 region has 13 residues. Trimming pared 4 bases from V and 6 bases from J, leaving 12 bases between. Germline V gene lookup returns CDR1 SGHTA and CDR2 FQGNSA. The DNA of the CDR3 is TGTGCCAGCAGCTCGTATTCCCCCGATGGCTACACCTTC. It yields the protein CASSSYSPDGYTF. The entire variable domain, with the rest obtained from reference TRBV7-2 and TRBJ1-2, is as follows: GAGVSQSPSNKVTEKGKDVELRCDPISGHTALYWYRQSLGQGLEFLIYFQGNSAPDKSGLPSDRFSAERTGGSVSTLTIQRTQQEDSAVYLCASSSYSPDGYTFGSGTRLTVV.

The chain couples TRBV5-1 to TRBJ2-5, with D possibly being TRBD2 (6 bases). This CDR3 is built from 14 residues. In germline, CDR1 is SGHRS, CDR2 YFSETQ. V was pared by 0 bases and J by 4 bases, with 10 bases between. CDR3 bases: TGCGCCAGCAGCTTGGTGGAGGGAGGAGAGACCCAGTACTTC. This sequence encodes CASSLVEGGETQYF.

V and J are TRBV7-2 and TRBJ2-5, with 14 positions matching TRBD2. Trimming at V came to 4 bases and at J to 5 bases, leaving 9 bases not matched to a gene. CDR3 length equals 17 residues. Germline V gives CDR1 SGHTA, CDR2 FQGNSA. The CDR3 region is CASSSKTSGRAGETQYF. The CDR3, as DNA: TGTGCCAGCAGCTCGAAGACTAGCGGGAGGGCCGGGGAGACCCAGTACTTC.

This chain connects TRBV7-2 to TRBJ2-2; D is perhaps TRBD1 (6 bases). Per germline, CDR1 SGHTA and CDR2 FQGNSA. V lost 5 bases to trimming and J lost 2 bases, with 12 bases between them. The length of the CDR3 is 15 residues. CDR3 bases: TGTGCCAGCAGCCCAGTGGGACATAACACCGGGGAGCTGTTTTTT. It encodes CASSPVGHNTGELFF.

In this sample, this clone turned up once. This chain joins TRBV30 and TRBJ1-4; 8 bases agree with TRBD1. The CDR3 runs to 13 residues. Germline V gene lookup returns CDR1 GTSNPN and CDR2 SVGIG (reference sequence). The trim removed 3 bases at V and 14 bases at J, leaving 11 bases unmatched. The DNA of the CDR3 is TGTGCCTGGAGAGGAGGGGGAAGGACAGGGCTGTTTTTT. It translates to CAWRGGGRTGLFF.

Notes on this clone: This is likely a read error, given that the CDR3 carries no conserved phenylalanine or tryptophan at its end. The chain uses TRBV11-3 and TRBJ1-1, with D possibly matching TRBD1 (5 bases). Germline V gives CDR1 SGHNT, CDR2 YENEEA. The CDR3 totals 13 residues. Trimming stripped 8 bases from V and 3 bases from J, with 13 bases between. CDR3 in amino acids: CASGTEGYTEAFL. The CDR3 DNA is TGTGCCAGCGGGACGGAGGGATACACTGAAGCTTTCCTT.

The chain carries TRBV4-2 and TRBJ2-5, with D possibly being TRBD1 (6 bases). The V end lost 4 bases, the J end lost 5 bases, and 8 bases lay between the germline ends. CDR1 LGHNA and CDR2 YNFKEQ come from the germline V gene. This CDR3 spans 12 amino acids. The CDR3 DNA sequence: TGTGCCAGCAGCCCCACAGGGGAGACCCAGTACTTC. Translating gives CASSPTGETQYF.

V gene TRBV2 combines with J gene TRBJ2-1; no definite D call. Germline loops: CDR1 SNHLY, CDR2 FYNNEI. This CDR3 region has 16 residues. V dropped 4 bases and J dropped 1 base, with 14 bases sitting between them. The CDR3 DNA follows: TGTGCCAGCAGTGTCCTACTCTCCTGGTCCTACAATGAGCAGTTCTTC. Protein sequence: CASSVLLSWSYNEQFF. The entire variable domain, with the rest obtained from reference TRBV2 and TRBJ2-1, is as follows: EPEVTQTPSHQVTQMGQEVILRCVPISNHLYFYWYRQILGQKVEFLVSFYNNEISEKSEIFDDQFSVERPDGSNFTLKIRSTKLEDSAMYFCASSVLLSWSYNEQFFGPGTRLTVL.

The CDR3 region has the DNA TGTGCCAGCAGTGAGGAGAGCCTAGCGGGTGCCTACGAGCAGTACTTC. Encoded protein: CASSEESLAGAYEQYF. The rearrangement uses TRBV2 and TRBJ2-7, with 8 bases matching TRBD2. The length of the CDR3 is 16 residues. Germline V gives CDR1 SNHLY, CDR2 FYNNEI. Trimming at V came to 3 bases and at J to 2 bases, leaving 9 bases not matched to a gene.

The chain joins TRBV18 to TRBJ1-6, with unresolved D. V lost 6 bases and J 7 bases, leaving 16 bases between the germline ends. This CDR3 region has 15 residues. Germline-derived CDR1 and CDR2 are KGHSH and LQKENI. The CDR3: CASSAKQVENSPLHF. The CDR3 DNA follows: TGTGCCAGCTCCGCGAAGCAGGTTGAGAATTCACCCCTCCACTTT.

The table lists this clone with a count of one. The chain carries TRBV5-1 and TRBJ2-3, with 10 positions matching TRBD2. Trimming took 6 bases from V and 2 from J; bases not matched to a gene: 9. The germline V gene has CDR1 SGHRS and CDR2 YFSETQ. The CDR3 totals 16 residues. The CDR3 sequence: CASKEASGGLTDTQYF. The CDR3 coding sequence is TGCGCCAGCAAGGAGGCTAGCGGGGGTCTCACAGATACGCAGTATTTT.

V and J are TRBV29-1 and TRBJ2-5; 7 bases are shared with TRBD2. V trimming: 8 bases; J trimming: 5 bases; junction bases outside the gene matches: 8. This CDR3 is 12 amino acids long. Germline V CDR1 and CDR2: SQVTM, ANQGSEA. Here the CDR3 DNA reads TGCAGCACGGAGGGAGGGGATGAGACCCAGTACTTC. Amino acids: CSTEGGDETQYF.

V usage is TRBV6-5 and J usage is TRBJ2-2; 7 bases fit TRBD2. Per germline, CDR1 MNHEY and CDR2 SVGAGI. The CDR3 runs 14 residues. The J segment lost 4 bases and the V segment lost 6 bases, leaving 5 bases of the junction unmatched. Written as DNA, the CDR3 is TGTGCCAGCAGCCCGAGCGGGATCACCGGGGAGCTGTTTTTT. Its protein product is CASSPSGITGELFF.

This chain links TRBV6-1 with TRBJ2-4, with a possible D match to TRBD1 (5 bases). This CDR3 spans 16 amino acids. CDR1 is MNHNS, CDR2 SASEGT, per germline. V was pared by 0 bases and J by 6 bases, with 15 bases between. This chain's CDR3 is CASSEAQGGPVNIQYF. CDR3 in DNA: TGTGCCAGCAGTGAAGCGCAGGGCGGCCCTGTAAACATTCAGTACTTC.

This chain links TRBV5-1 with TRBJ2-7, with D unclear. Trimming left V 0 bases short and J 3 bases short, with 16 bases between. Germline V lookup: CDR1 SGHRS, CDR2 YFSETQ. This CDR3 is built from 16 residues. The CDR3 loop reads CASSLDSSTTYYEQYF. The CDR3 DNA is TGCGCCAGCAGCTTGGACTCTTCCACTACTTACTACGAGCAGTACTTC.

This clone was counted once. This sequence joins TRBV19 and TRBJ2-5, with 7 bases lining up with TRBD1. The CDR3 is made up of 16 amino acids. Germline V gives CDR1 LNHDA, CDR2 SQIVND (reference sequence). With V trimmed by 4 bases and J by 2 bases, 10 bases remained unmatched. The CDR3 is CASSTRQGRRQETQYF. The DNA of the CDR3 is TGTGCCAGTAGTACTAGACAGGGCCGGCGGCAAGAGACCCAGTACTTC.